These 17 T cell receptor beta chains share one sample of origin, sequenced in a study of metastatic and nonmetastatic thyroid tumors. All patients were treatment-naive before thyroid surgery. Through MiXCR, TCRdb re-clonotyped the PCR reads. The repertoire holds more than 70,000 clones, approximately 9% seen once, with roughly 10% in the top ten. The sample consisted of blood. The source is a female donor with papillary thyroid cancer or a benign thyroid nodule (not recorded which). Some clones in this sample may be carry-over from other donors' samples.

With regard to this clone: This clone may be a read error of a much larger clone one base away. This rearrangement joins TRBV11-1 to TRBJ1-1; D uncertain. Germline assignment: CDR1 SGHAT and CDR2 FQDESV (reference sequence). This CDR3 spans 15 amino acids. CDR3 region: CASGLVNWRDTEAFF. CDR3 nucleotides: TGTGCCAGCGGCTTAGTCAACTGGAGGGACACTGAAGCTTTCTTT.

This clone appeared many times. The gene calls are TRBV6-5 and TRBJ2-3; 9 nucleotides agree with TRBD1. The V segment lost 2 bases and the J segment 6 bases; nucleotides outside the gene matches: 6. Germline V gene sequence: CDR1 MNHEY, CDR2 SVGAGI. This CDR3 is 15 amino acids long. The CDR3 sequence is CASSYGTGSGDTQYF. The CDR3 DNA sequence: TGTGCCAGCAGTTACGGGACAGGGTCGGGTGATACGCAGTATTTT.

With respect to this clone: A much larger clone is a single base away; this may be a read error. Here the CDR3 reads CAISESEGQSLVGYTF. CDR3 bases: TGTGCCATCAGTGAGTCGGAGGGACAGAGTTTGGTTGGCTACACCTTC. The chain uses TRBV10-3 and TRBJ1-2; 7 positions match TRBD1. CDR3 length equals 16 residues. Trimming took 0 bases from V and 7 from J; bases not matched to a gene: 11. The germline V gene encodes CDR1 ENHRY and CDR2 SYGVKD.

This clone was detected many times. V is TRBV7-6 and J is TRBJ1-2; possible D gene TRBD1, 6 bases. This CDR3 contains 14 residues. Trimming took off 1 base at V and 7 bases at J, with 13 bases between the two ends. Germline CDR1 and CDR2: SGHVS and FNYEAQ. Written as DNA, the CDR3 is TGTGCCAGCAGCTTAGGAAGGGCCAGGGGTGGCTACACCTTC. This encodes CASSLGRARGGYTF.

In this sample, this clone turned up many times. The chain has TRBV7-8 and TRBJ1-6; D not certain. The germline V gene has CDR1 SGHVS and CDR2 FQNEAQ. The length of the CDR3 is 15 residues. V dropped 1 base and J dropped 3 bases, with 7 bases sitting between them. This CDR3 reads CASSLEQFYNSPLHF. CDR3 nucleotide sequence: TGTGCCAGCAGCTTAGAACAGTTCTATAATTCACCCCTCCACTTT.

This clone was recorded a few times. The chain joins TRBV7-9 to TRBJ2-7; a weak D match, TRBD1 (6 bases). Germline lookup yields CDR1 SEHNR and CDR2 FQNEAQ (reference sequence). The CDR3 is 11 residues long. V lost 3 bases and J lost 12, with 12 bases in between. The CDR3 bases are TGTGCCAGCAGCTTCGAGACAGGAATGTACTTC. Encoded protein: CASSFETGMYF. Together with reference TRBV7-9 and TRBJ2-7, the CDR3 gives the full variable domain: DTGVSQNPRHKITKRGQNVTFRCDPISEHNRLYWYRQTLGQGPEFLTYFQNEAQLEKSRLLSDRFSAERPKGSFSTLEIQRTEQGDSAMYLCASSFETGMYFGPGTRLTVT.

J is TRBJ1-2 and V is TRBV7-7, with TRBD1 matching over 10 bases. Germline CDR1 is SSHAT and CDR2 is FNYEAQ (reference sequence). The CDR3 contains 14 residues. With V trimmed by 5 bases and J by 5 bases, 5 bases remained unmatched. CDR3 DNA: TGTGCCAGCAGCCCGGGACAGGGGAAGTATGGCTACACCTTC. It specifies CASSPGQGKYGYTF.

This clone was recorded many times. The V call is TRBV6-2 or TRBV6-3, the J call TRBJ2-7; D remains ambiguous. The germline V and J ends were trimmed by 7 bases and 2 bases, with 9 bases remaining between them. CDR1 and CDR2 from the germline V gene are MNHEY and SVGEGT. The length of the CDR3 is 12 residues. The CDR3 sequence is CASTAHPYEQYF. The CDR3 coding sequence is TGTGCCAGCACCGCCCATCCCTACGAGCAGTACTTC.

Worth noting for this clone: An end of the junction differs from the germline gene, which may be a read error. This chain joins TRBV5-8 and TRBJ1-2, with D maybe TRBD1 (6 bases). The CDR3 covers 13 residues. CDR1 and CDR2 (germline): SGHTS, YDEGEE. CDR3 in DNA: TGTGCCAGCAGCTTGGTCCTCGGGGGGCGAGTAGTCTTC. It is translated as CASSLVLGGRVVF.

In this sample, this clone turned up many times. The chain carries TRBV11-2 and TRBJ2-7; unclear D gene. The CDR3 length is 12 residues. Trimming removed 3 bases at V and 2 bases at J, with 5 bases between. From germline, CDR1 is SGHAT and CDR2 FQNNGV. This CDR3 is CASSLTPYEQYF. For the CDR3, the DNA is TGTGCCAGCAGCTTGACCCCCTACGAGCAGTACTTC.

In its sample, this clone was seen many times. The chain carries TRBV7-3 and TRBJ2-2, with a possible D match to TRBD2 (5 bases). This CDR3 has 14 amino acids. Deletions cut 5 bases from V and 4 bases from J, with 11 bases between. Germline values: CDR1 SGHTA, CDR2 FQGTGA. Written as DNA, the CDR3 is TGTGCCAGCAGCCCAGCGGTCGGCACCGGGGAGCTGTTTTTT. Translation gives CASSPAVGTGELFF.

This CDR3 is CAWSPGLAQTGELFF. The CDR3 DNA follows: TGTGCCTGGAGCCCGGGACTAGCGCAAACCGGGGAGCTGTTTTTT. The chain links TRBV30 to TRBJ2-2; 10 bases match TRBD2. The CDR3 has 15 amino acids. Germline-derived CDR1 and CDR2 are GTSNPN and SVGIG (reference sequence). The trim removed 3 bases at V and 5 bases at J, leaving 6 bases unmatched.

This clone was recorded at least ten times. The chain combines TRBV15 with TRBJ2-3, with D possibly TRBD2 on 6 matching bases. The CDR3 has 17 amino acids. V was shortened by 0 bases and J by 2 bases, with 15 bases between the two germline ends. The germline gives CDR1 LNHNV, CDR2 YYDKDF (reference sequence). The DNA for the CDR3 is TGTGCCACCAGCAGAGACGGGTTAGCGGAACACACAGATACGCAGTATTTT. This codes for CATSRDGLAEHTDTQYF.

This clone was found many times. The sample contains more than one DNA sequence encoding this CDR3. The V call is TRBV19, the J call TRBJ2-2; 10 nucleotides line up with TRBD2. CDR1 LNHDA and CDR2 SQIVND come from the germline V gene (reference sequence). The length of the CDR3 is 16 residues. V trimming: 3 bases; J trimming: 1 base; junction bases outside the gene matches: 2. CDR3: CASSIRTSGNTGELFF. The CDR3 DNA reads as TGTGCCAGTAGTATCCGGACTAGCGGGAACACCGGGGAGCTGTTTTTT.

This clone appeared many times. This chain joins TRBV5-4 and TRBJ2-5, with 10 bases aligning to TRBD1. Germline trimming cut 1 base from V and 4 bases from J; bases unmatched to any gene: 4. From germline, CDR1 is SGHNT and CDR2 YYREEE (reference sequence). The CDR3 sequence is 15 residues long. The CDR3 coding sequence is TGTGCCAGCAGCTTGCGACAGGGGGCAGGAGAGACCCAGTACTTC. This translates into CASSLRQGAGETQYF.

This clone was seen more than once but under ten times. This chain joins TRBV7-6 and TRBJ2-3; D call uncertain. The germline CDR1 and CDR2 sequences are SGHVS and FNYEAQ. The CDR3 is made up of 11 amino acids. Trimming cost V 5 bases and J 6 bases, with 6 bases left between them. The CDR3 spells CASSPRDTQYF. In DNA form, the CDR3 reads TGTGCCAGCAGCCCCAGGGATACGCAGTATTTT. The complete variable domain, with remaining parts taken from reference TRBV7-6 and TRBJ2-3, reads GAGVSQSPRYKVTKRGQDVALRCDPISGHVSLYWYRQALGQGPEFLTYFNYEAQQDKSGLPNDRFSAERPEGSISTLTIQRTEQRDSAMYRCASSPRDTQYFGPGTRLTVL.

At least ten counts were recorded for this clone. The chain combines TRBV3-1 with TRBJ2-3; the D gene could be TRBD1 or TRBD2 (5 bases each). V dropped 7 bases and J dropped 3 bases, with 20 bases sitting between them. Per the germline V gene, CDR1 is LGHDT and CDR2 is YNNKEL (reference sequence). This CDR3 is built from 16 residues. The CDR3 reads CASTPSWGGLTDTQYF. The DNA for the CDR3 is TGTGCCAGCACCCCAAGTTGGGGCGGGCTAACAGATACGCAGTATTTT.